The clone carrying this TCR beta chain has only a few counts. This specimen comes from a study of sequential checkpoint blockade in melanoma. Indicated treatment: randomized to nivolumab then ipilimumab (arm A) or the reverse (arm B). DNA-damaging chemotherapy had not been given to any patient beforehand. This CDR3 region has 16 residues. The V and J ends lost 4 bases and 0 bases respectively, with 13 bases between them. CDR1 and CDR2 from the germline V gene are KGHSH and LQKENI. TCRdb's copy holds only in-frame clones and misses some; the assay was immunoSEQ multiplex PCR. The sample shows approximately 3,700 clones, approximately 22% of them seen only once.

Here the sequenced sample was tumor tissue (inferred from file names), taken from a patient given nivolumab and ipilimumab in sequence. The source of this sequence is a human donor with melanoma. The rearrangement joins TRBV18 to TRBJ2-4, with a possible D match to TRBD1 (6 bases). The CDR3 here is CASSLGTSIAKNIQYF. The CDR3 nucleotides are TGTGCCAGCTCACTAGGGACATCGATAGCCAAAAACATTCAGTACTTC.